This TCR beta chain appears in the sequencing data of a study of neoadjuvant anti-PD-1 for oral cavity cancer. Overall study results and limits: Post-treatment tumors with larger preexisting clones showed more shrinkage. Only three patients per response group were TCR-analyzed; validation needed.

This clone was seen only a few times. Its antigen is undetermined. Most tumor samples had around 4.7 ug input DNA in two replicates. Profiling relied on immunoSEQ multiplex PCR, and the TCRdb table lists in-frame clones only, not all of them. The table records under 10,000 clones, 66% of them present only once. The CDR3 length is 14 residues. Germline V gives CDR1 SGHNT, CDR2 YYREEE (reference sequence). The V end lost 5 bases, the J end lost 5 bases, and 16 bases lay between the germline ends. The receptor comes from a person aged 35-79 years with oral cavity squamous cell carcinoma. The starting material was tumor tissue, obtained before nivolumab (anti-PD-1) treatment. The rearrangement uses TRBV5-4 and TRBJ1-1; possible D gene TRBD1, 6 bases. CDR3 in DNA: TGTGCCAGCAGTTGGGGGGCTGGGAAGACTGAAGCTTTCTTT. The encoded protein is CASSWGAGKTEAFF.